Each of the 21 T cell receptor beta chains below was sequenced from the same sample in a study of identical twins. TCRdb fed the 5' RACE reads into MiXCR, producing one record per CDR3 protein. The sample shows some 630,000 distinct CDR3 sequences, just over 7% of them seen only once. In addition, the sample was reused for a study of yellow fever vaccine responses in identical twins.

Input material: PBMCs. These receptors all stem from a woman aged 18-29 years in good health.

This clonotype was detected ten times or more. This chain connects TRBV12-3 or TRBV12-4 to TRBJ2-5, with TRBD2 matching 9 bases. V gave up 6 bases and J gave up 4 bases; unmatched junction bases: 6. This CDR3 is 14 amino acids long. The CDR3: CASSRGGVTETQYF. CDR3 coding DNA: TGTGCCAGCAGCCGCGGGGGGGTGACAGAGACCCAGTACTTC.

Only a few counts were recorded for this clonotype. The rearrangement links TRBV24-1 to TRBJ2-2; 7 bases fit TRBD2. Trimming at V came to 4 bases and at J to 0 bases, leaving 4 bases not matched to a gene. CDR3 length: 16 amino acids. Germline V CDR1 and CDR2: KGHDR, SFDVKD. The CDR3 region has the DNA TGTGCCACCAGTGACACTAGCGCCTCGAACACCGGGGAGCTGTTTTTT. It codes for CATSDTSASNTGELFF.

This clonotype was counted many times. In DNA form, the CDR3 reads TGTGCCAGCACCAATGGACAGGGGGTGGACATTCAGTACTTC. This sequence encodes CASTNGQGVDIQYF. The rearrangement uses TRBV12-3 or TRBV12-4 and TRBJ2-4; 10 bases agree with TRBD1. The V gene end was trimmed by 7 bases and the J gene end by 8 bases; junction bases not matched to a gene: 8. This CDR3 region has 14 residues.

The V call is TRBV5-6, the J call TRBJ2-5; the D gene is possibly TRBD1 (5 bases). The CDR3 contains 17 residues. The germline V gene encodes CDR1 SGHDT and CDR2 YYEEEE. Trimming stripped 0 bases from V and 0 bases from J, with 15 bases between. The CDR3 region has the DNA TGTGCCAGCAGCTTGGACAGGAAGAGCAGCAACCAAGAGACCCAGTACTTC. Translation gives CASSLDRKSSNQETQYF.

This chain joins TRBV2 and TRBJ2-1; TRBD2 aligns across 8 bases. Germline values: CDR1 SNHLY, CDR2 FYNNEI. The length of the CDR3 is 18 residues. With V trimmed by 6 bases and J by 0 bases, 13 bases remained unmatched. The CDR3, as DNA: TGTGCCAGCAGCTACGCGCTAGCGGGCCGTCGCTCCTACAATGAGCAGTTCTTC. This codes for CASSYALAGRRSYNEQFF.

The V gene is TRBV2, the J gene TRBJ2-4; the D is unclear. Germline values: CDR1 SNHLY, CDR2 FYNNEI. The CDR3 sequence is 15 residues long. Trimming left V 0 bases short and J 2 bases short, with 8 bases between. Here the CDR3 reads CASSEAKRTKNIQYF. In DNA form, the CDR3 reads TGTGCCAGCAGTGAAGCGAAGAGGACCAAAAACATTCAGTACTTC.

The V and J genes are TRBV29-1 and TRBJ2-7; the D is unclear. This CDR3 region has 11 residues. Trimming left V 4 bases short and J 1 base short, with 5 bases between. From germline, CDR1 is SQVTM and CDR2 ANQGSEA. CDR3 in amino acids: CSVGTSYEQYF. CDR3 nucleotide sequence: TGCAGCGTTGGCACATCCTACGAGCAGTACTTC.

The sample holds a few counts of this clonotype. The chain links TRBV5-1 to TRBJ2-3, with 10 bases lining up with TRBD1. V lost 4 bases, J lost 3 bases, and 8 bases stayed unmatched. The germline gives CDR1 SGHRS, CDR2 YFSETQ. The CDR3 sequence is 16 residues long. CDR3 bases: TGCGCCAGCAGCCAGGGACAGGGGATAGGAACAGATACGCAGTATTTT. Its protein is CASSQGQGIGTDTQYF. Variable domain in full (rest from reference TRBV5-1 and TRBJ2-3): KAGVTQTPRYLIKTRGQQVTLSCSPISGHRSVSWYQQTPGQGLQFLFEYFSETQRNKGNFPGRFSGRQFSNSRSEMNVSTLELGDSALYLCASSQGQGIGTDTQYFGPGTRLTVL.

The J gene is TRBJ2-1, the V gene TRBV29-1; perhaps TRBD1 as D (5 bases). The V end was cut by 7 bases, the J end by 5 bases, with 12 bases between. CDR3 length: 12 residues. The germline gives CDR1 SQVTM, CDR2 ANQGSEA. CDR3 region: CSAKTDHNEQFF. The CDR3 DNA reads TGCAGCGCTAAGACAGATCACAATGAGCAGTTCTTC.

This clonotype was observed many times. This chain joins TRBV12-3 or TRBV12-4 and TRBJ2-7, with D unresolved. Trimming shortened V by 0 bases and J by 11 bases, and 11 bases separated the two germline ends. This CDR3 is built from 12 residues. CDR3 coding DNA: TGTGCCAGCAGTTTAGCGGTAGCAGAAAAGTACTTC. This gives the protein CASSLAVAEKYF.

This clonotype was detected only a few times. V usage is TRBV7-8 and J usage is TRBJ1-3; D gene uncertain. There are 14 residues in the CDR3. Trimming shortened V by 1 base and J by 0 bases, and 4 bases separated the two germline ends. CDR1 and CDR2 (germline): SGHVS, FQNEAQ. The DNA for the CDR3 is TGTGCCAGCAGCTTAGTCATCTCTGGAAACACCATATATTTT. Its protein product is CASSLVISGNTIYF.

In this sample, this clonotype turned up many times. The V gene is TRBV12-3 or TRBV12-4, the J gene TRBJ2-3, with D uncertain. Trimming shortened V by 6 bases and J by 6 bases, and 7 bases separated the two germline ends. The CDR3 has 11 amino acids. The CDR3 protein is CASSRVDTQYF. The CDR3 DNA reads as TGTGCCAGCAGCCGGGTGGATACGCAGTATTTT.

This clonotype was picked up many times. The rearrangement uses TRBV6-1 and TRBJ1-1; TRBD1 might be the D (6 bases). Trimming removed 5 bases from V and 5 bases from J, with 12 bases in between. CDR3 length equals 13 residues. Germline V gives CDR1 MNHNS, CDR2 SASEGT. The CDR3, as DNA: TGTGCCAGCAGTCGTTCAGGGGAAACTGAAGCTTTCTTT. It yields the protein CASSRSGETEAFF.

This clonotype was counted a few times. The chain joins TRBV12-3 or TRBV12-4 to TRBJ1-5; D not certain. CDR3 size: 17 residues. The germline V and J ends were trimmed by 6 bases and 6 bases, with 24 bases remaining between them. Written as DNA, the CDR3 is TGTGCCAGCAGAGCTTCCGGGAGCTACTCTTACGCTCAGCCCCAGCATTTT. It specifies CASRASGSYSYAQPQHF.

The V call is TRBV9, the J call TRBJ2-1; D is undetermined. Trimming removed 0 bases from V and 12 bases from J, with 7 bases in between. The CDR3 consists of 11 residues. Per germline, CDR1 SGDLS and CDR2 YYNGEE. For the CDR3, the DNA is TGTGCCAGCAGCGTAGGGGTGGGGCAGTTCTTC. Translation: CASSVGVGQFF.

This clonotype appeared many times. V is TRBV5-1 and J is TRBJ2-5; D possibly corresponds to TRBD1 (7 bases). Between the trimmed V and J ends, which lost 9 bases and 5 bases, there was a span of 20 bases. Germline values: CDR1 SGHRS, CDR2 YFSETQ. The CDR3 consists of 14 residues. CDR3 sequence: CATRAGGREETQYF. The CDR3 bases are TGCGCCACCCGTGCAGGGGGGCGCGAGGAGACCCAGTACTTC.

The table lists this clonotype with a few counts. The chain carries TRBV11-1 and TRBJ2-5, with TRBD2 matching 10 bases. CDR3 length: 18 residues. Trimming took 4 bases from V and 5 from J; bases not matched to a gene: 16. Germline CDR1 and CDR2: SGHAT and FQDESV (reference sequence). The CDR3 here is CASSWDRFWTSGFETQYF. The CDR3 DNA is TGTGCCAGCAGCTGGGACAGATTTTGGACTAGCGGTTTTGAGACCCAGTACTTC. The whole variable domain, remainder taken from reference TRBV11-1 and TRBJ2-5, is EAEVAQSPRYKITEKSQAVAFWCDPISGHATLYWYRQILGQGPELLVQFQDESVVDDSQLPKDRFSAERLKGVDSTLKIQPAELGDSAMYLCASSWDRFWTSGFETQYFGPGTRLLVL.

V and J are TRBV10-3 and TRBJ2-4; D ambiguous. This CDR3 is 15 amino acids long. Germline V gives CDR1 ENHRY, CDR2 SYGVKD. The V and J ends lost 2 bases and 1 base respectively, with 9 bases between them. Here the CDR3 reads CAISEVGSAKNIQYF. As DNA, the CDR3 is TGTGCCATCAGTGAGGTGGGGTCGGCCAAAAACATTCAGTACTTC.

In its sample, this clonotype was seen many times. This sequence joins TRBV10-3 and TRBJ2-3, with 12 positions matching TRBD2. The V and J ends lost 6 bases and 2 bases, in that order; junction bases with no gene match: 6. The CDR3 covers 16 residues. The V gene's germline CDR1 is ENHRY and CDR2 SYGVKD. Written as DNA, the CDR3 is TGTGCCATCAGGACAGGACTAGCGGGGATCACAGATACGCAGTATTTT. This sequence encodes CAIRTGLAGITDTQYF.

V is TRBV20-1 and J is TRBJ2-1; the D is unclear. Trimming cost V 4 bases and J 3 bases, with 10 bases left between them. Germline V CDR1 and CDR2: DFQATT, SNEGSKA (reference sequence). The CDR3 length is 13 residues. The CDR3 is CSANRQDYNEQFF. In nucleotides, the CDR3 is TGCAGTGCTAACCGGCAGGACTACAATGAGCAGTTCTTC.

This clonotype was counted at least ten times. The genes are TRBV12-3 or TRBV12-4 and TRBJ1-2, with 7 bases matching TRBD1. Trimming took 6 bases from V and 4 from J; bases not matched to a gene: 5. CDR3 length: 13 residues. This CDR3 is CASRLTGSYGYTF. The CDR3 DNA sequence: TGTGCCAGCAGGCTGACAGGGAGCTATGGCTACACCTTC.